This TCR beta chain was sequenced in a study of blood T cell repertoires in COVID-19. The CDR3 spans 16 residues. The germline V gene encodes CDR1 LGHDT and CDR2 YNNKEL (reference sequence). Unmatched junction bases numbered 10, after V lost 4 bases and J lost 6 bases. Measured with immunoSEQ multiplex PCR; TCRdb has only the in-frame clones, and not every one. The profile shows roughly 99,000 clones, approximately 80% of them singletons. The rearrangement links TRBV3-1 (or the pseudogene TRBV3-2) to TRBJ2-5; 11 bases agree with TRBD2. The sequenced sample was peripheral blood. The receptor was isolated from a man in his 70s with acute or convalescent COVID-19. Here the CDR3 DNA reads TGTGCCAGCAGCCCGATGAGGACTAGCGGGCAGAAGACCCAGTACTTC. Translated, it gives CASSPMRTSGQKTQYF.